This TCR beta chain was profiled in a study of control samples from healthy donors and cancer patients. The J segment lost 5 bases and the V segment lost 6 bases, leaving 7 bases of the junction unmatched. The CDR3 runs 14 residues. Germline V gene sequence: CDR1 LNHDA, CDR2 SQIVND (reference sequence). Libraries were prepared by immunoSEQ multiplex PCR; TCRdb keeps only in-frame clonotypes and omits some of them. The sample contains about 150,000 clones, roughly 93% of which appear only once. This chain links TRBV19 with TRBJ2-5; TRBD1 aligns across 9 bases. The receptor comes from a man over 45 in good health. Material for sequencing was blood. DNA for the CDR3: TGTGCCAGTAGCCGGACAGGGGCATGGGAGACCCAGTACTTC. Translating it yields CASSRTGAWETQYF.